This entry describes one T cell receptor beta chain. Sequenced by immunoSEQ multiplex PCR; TCRdb stores in-frame clones only, minus some. The sample includes about 130,000 clones, 90% to 96% of them seen just once. This entry is derived from a study of T cell changes during pregnancy in multiple sclerosis. The trim removed 4 bases at V and 0 bases at J, leaving 7 bases unmatched. The CDR3 loop spans 16 amino acids. Germline V lookup: CDR1 SQVTM, CDR2 ANQGSEA. This chain links TRBV29-1 with TRBJ2-1; TRBD2 matches at 9 bases. The sample in question was peripheral blood, obtained after pregnancy. This clonotype was obtained from a female donor with multiple sclerosis, enrolled in a pregnancy study. CDR3 in amino acids: CSVVGLAQSSYNEQFF. CDR3 in DNA: TGCAGCGTTGTCGGACTAGCGCAAAGCTCCTACAATGAGCAGTTCTTC.